The present TCR beta chain was sequenced within a study of lymphopenia after photon versus proton radiotherapy (dated by TCRdb to between 2019 and 2020). About the study as a whole: The immunological effects of photon versus proton radiation therapy were compared in patients with gastrointestinal tumors who developed high-grade lymphopenia. The goal of the study was to characterize the differences between the two radiation modalities in how they affect the immune system. The cohort included some 20 patients with gastrointestinal tumors who developed lymphopenia after receiving either photon or proton therapy. Here is what the overall study found, with its caveats: Across the cohort, a larger post-nadir drop in TCR diversity was inversely correlated with overall survival time among patients who died. The authors looked at the survival association only in patients who died, and they framed better survival with proton therapy as a possibility rather than a demonstrated result. During treatment, patients who received photon therapy lost naive T cells and TCR diversity and gained effector/memory populations, whereas patients who received proton therapy remained relatively stable. After the lymphocyte count nadir, repertoires from photon-treated patients showed oligoclonal expansion, particularly of CD8+ Temra cells, and this expansion drove the decline in diversity.

The germline V gene yields MRHNA for CDR1 and SNTAGT for CDR2. Trimming takes 5 bases from V and 7 bases from J, and the germline ends sit 20 bases apart. The CDR3 contains 15 residues, cysteine and phenylalanine counted. This entry keeps only the CDR3 DNA: 45 bases, framed from base 1. Turning to this clone: The target of this receptor is not known. One base away there is no much larger clone; base qualities are not given.

To prepare the library, the immunoSEQ multiplex PCR assay was applied. Alongside multiparametric flow cytometry, deep sequencing of rearranged TCR beta loci was used to profile the T cell repertoires. TCRdb took over this immuneACCESS table, retaining in-frame rearrangements with V and J assigned. Such tables are incomplete; in checked studies, under half of the missing clones stem from an unresolved V gene, and the remainder is unexplained. Recorded for this sample are 20,000 to 25,000 clones; 75% to 90% of them occurred a single time. The leading ten clones occupy about 19% of the sample. Specimen: peripheral blood, collected from a patient treated with photon-based radiotherapy. This receptor was obtained from a man in his fifties or sixties with pancreatic cancer. The chain is made from TRBV6-4 and TRBJ1-2; possibly the D gene is TRBD1, per 5 matching bases. The CDR3 protein: CASSQEAGLIFGYTF. The nucleotides read TGTGCCAGCAGTCAAGAAGCAGGGTTGATTTTTGGCTACACCTTC.